A selection of T cell receptor beta chains follows, all from one sample in a study of cytomegalovirus exposure and HLA in healthy donors. Clones were sequenced by immunoSEQ multiplex PCR, and TCRdb holds only the in-frame ones, with some missing. The sample lists about 89,000 clones; approximately 86% were seen once. Material for sequencing was PBMCs. The receptors stem from a man aged 25-45 years in good health and CMV-seropositive. Each CDR3 is given with its conserved first and last residue. A D gene is named only where the DNA matches it firmly. Only some rows state a clone size, as once, few, many or a class for expanded clones.

v_call	clone_size	d_call	j_call	cdr3_nt	cdr3_aa
TRBV4-1	-	TRBD2	TRBJ2-2	TGCGCCAGCAGCCAAGGCGGGGGGAGGTTGGCCGGGGAGCTGTTTTTT	CASSQGGGRLAGELFF
TRBV5-5	-	TRBD1	TRBJ2-7	TGTGCCAGCAGCTTCTTTACAGGGGTCTTCTCCGAGCAGTACTTC	CASSFFTGVFSEQYF
TRBV27	-	-	TRBJ2-7	TGTGCCAGCAGTTTAGGGCTAGCCTTCTCCTACGAGCAGTACTTC	CASSLGLAFSYEQYF
TRBV15	-	TRBD1	TRBJ1-2	TGTGCCACCAGCAGAGAATTGGGACAGAACTATGGCTACACCTTC	CATSRELGQNYGYTF
TRBV5-4	-	-	TRBJ1-2	TGTGCCAGCAGCTCCCCAGGCCCGGTCCGCTATGGCTACACCTTC	CASSSPGPVRYGYTF
TRBV29-1	-	TRBD1	TRBJ1-1	TGCAGCGTTGTTGGACTAACAGGGGGCACTGAAGCTTTCTTT	CSVVGLTGGTEAFF
TRBV10-1	-	TRBD2	TRBJ2-3	TGCGCCAGCAGTGTCCGGGGGGGCACAGATACGCAGTATTTT	CASSVRGGTDTQYF
TRBV9	-	TRBD2	TRBJ2-6	TGTGCCAGCAGCGTAGCGGGGGGAGGACTGTCTGGGGCCAACGTCCTGACTTTC	CASSVAGGGLSGANVLTF
TRBV5-4	-	TRBD2	TRBJ2-1	TGTGCCAGCAGCCAGCGGGACGGTTTCTTCATCTACAATGAGCAGTTCTTC	CASSQRDGFFIYNEQFF
TRBV7-6	-	-	TRBJ2-2	TGTGCCAGCAGCTTGGGGACATGGAACACCGGGGAGCTGTTTTTT	CASSLGTWNTGELFF
TRBV7-9	few	-	TRBJ1-2	TGTGCCAGCAGCTTAGCTCAGGCAATCAACTATGGCTACACCTTC	CASSLAQAINYGYTF
TRBV10-3	-	-	TRBJ2-3	TGTGCCATCAGTGGCTCAGGGGCTAGCGGACACACAGATACGCAGTATTTT	CAISGSGASGHTDTQYF
TRBV6-6	-	TRBD1	TRBJ2-2	TGTGCCAGCAGTTACAGACAGGGAGAGGCCGGGGAGCTGTTTTTT	CASSYRQGEAGELFF
TRBV13	-	TRBD2	TRBJ2-3	TGTGCCAGCAGCTTACGGTCGGGAGGAGACACAGATACGCAGTATTTT	CASSLRSGGDTDTQYF
TRBV5-1	-	-	TRBJ2-2	TGCGCCAGCAGCTTGGACGGGTTTAACACCGGGGAGCTGTTTTTT	CASSLDGFNTGELFF
TRBV28	-	-	TRBJ2-7	TGTGCCAGCGTACCCGGGTCCCTCTCCTACGAGCAGTACTTC	CASVPGSLSYEQYF
TRBV7-6	-	-	TRBJ2-1	TGTGCCAGCAGCCCTGGTCTTGGCGGGCCCTACAATGAGCAGTTCTTC	CASSPGLGGPYNEQFF
TRBV7-2	-	-	TRBJ1-4	TGTGCCAGCAGCCCACGACTCCGGGAAAAACTGTTTTTT	CASSPRLREKLFF
TRBV4-1	-	TRBD2	TRBJ2-3	TGCGCCAGCGGATATGCGGGAGACCGAGATACGCAGTATTTT	CASGYAGDRDTQYF
TRBV2	-	-	TRBJ2-1	TGTGCCAGCAGCACGGTGGAGCAGTTCTTC	CASSTVEQFF
TRBV6-1	-	-	TRBJ2-5	TGTGCCAGCAGTAGATGGGCCCCCTACCAAGAGACCCAGTACTTC	CASSRWAPYQETQYF
TRBV5-1	-	-	TRBJ2-1	TGCGCCAGCAGCATAGGAGACAGCTACAATGAGCAGTTCTTC	CASSIGDSYNEQFF
TRBV18	-	TRBD1	TRBJ2-7	TGTGCCAGCTCACCTAGACAGGGGGCCGGGCGATATTACGAGCAGTACTTC	CASSPRQGAGRYYEQYF
TRBV5-1	once	-	TRBJ2-3	TGCGCCAGCGGGCAGATAGACACAGATACGCAGTATTTT	CASGQIDTDTQYF
TRBV18	-	TRBD1	TRBJ1-5	TGTGCCAGCTCACCGGATAAGGACAGGGGGAATCAGCCCCAGCATTTT	CASSPDKDRGNQPQHF
TRBV2	few	TRBD2	TRBJ2-1	TGTGCCAGCCTCAAAGCGGGAGTTCATGAGCAGTTCTTC	CASLKAGVHEQFF
TRBV5-6	-	TRBD1	TRBJ2-7	TGTGCCAGCAGCTCCGACAGGGGATCTGTCTTCTACGAGCAGTACTTC	CASSSDRGSVFYEQYF
TRBV18	-	-	TRBJ2-5	TGTGCCAGCTCCCGGGACTCTGGGGGTCAAGAGACCCAGTACTTC	CASSRDSGGQETQYF
TRBV28	-	TRBD1	TRBJ1-2	TGTGCCAGCAGTTCACCAACAGGGGGATGGGGCTACACCTTC	CASSSPTGGWGYTF
TRBV7-9	-	TRBD2	TRBJ2-3	TGTGCCAGCAGCTCGTCGGGGACTAGCGGAGATACGCAGTATTTT	CASSSSGTSGDTQYF
TRBV7-9	-	-	TRBJ2-7	TGTGCCAGCAGCTTATACGTGGGAGGTTACGACGAGCAGTACTTC	CASSLYVGGYDEQYF
TRBV7-2	-	TRBD1	TRBJ1-2	TGTGCCAGTAAGGGGGCTATCGACTATGGCTACACCTTC	CASKGAIDYGYTF
TRBV2	-	TRBD1	TRBJ2-7	TGTGCCAGCAGCCCAATTTCCGGGACAGGGACCCTACGGGGGCAGTACTTC	CASSPISGTGTLRGQYF
TRBV5-1	-	-	TRBJ1-4	TGCGCCAGCAGCTTGGCCACACGGCTGCGGGGTGAAAAACTGTTTTTT	CASSLATRLRGEKLFF
TRBV7-2	-	TRBD1	TRBJ2-5	TGTGCCAGCAGCTTGGGACAGTCGGTGGAGACCCAGTACTTC	CASSLGQSVETQYF
TRBV7-9	-	-	TRBJ1-2	TGTGCCAGCAGCTTAGCTGGTTCTGGCAGGCGCCAACTCAACTATGGCTACACCTTC	CASSLAGSGRRQLNYGYTF
TRBV29-1	-	TRBD2	TRBJ2-3	TGCAGCGGGTCGGGGGGAATTGGGTCAGATACGCAGTATTTT	CSGSGGIGSDTQYF
TRBV2	-	-	TRBJ2-1	TGTGCCAGCAACCCGGACAGCTCCTACAATGAGCAGTTCTTC	CASNPDSSYNEQFF
TRBV28	-	TRBD2	TRBJ2-7	TGTGCCAGCAGTAGCGGGGATTCCTACGAGCAGTACTTC	CASSSGDSYEQYF